This record looks at one TCR beta chain sequence and its context. Its cognate antigen is unknown. These data are taken from a study of T cells in Graves' hyperthyroidism and ophthalmopathy. Study-wide findings and caveats: A model of 13 V-J features distinguished ophthalmopathy from stable hyperthyroidism.

Over 18 months, lack of ophthalmopathy progression marked Graves' hyperthyroidism as stable. The study excluded patients with uncontrolled infection, other autoimmune disease, pregnancy or lactation. Each 10 ml fresh peripheral blood draw supplied the PBMCs. The CDR3 extends over 16 amino acids. Germline CDR1 and CDR2: MNHNS and SASEGT. The V end lost 2 bases, the J end lost 6 bases, and 17 bases lay between the germline ends. RNA transcripts provided the source from which TCR beta CDR3 regions were amplified. TCR CDR3 underwent first-round RT-PCR with the HTBI primer set. TCRdb reprocessed the multiplex PCR reads via MiXCR and lists one record per CDR3 protein. The sample shows under 300,000 distinct CDR3 sequences, around 15% of them seen only once.

This sequence joins TRBV6-1 and TRBJ1-5, with D maybe TRBD1 (5 bases). The sample comprised blood. This receptor was taken from a woman aged 40 to 50 with Graves' hyperthyroidism. The CDR3 sequence is CASSERARELIQPQHF. CDR3 DNA: TGTGCCAGCAGTGAAAGGGCCAGGGAACTCATTCAGCCCCAGCATTTT.